The clone carrying this T cell receptor beta chain has a count of ten or more. Arm-PCR of CDR3 regions and iRepertoire HTBI primers were used to build TCR beta libraries. One entry per CDR3 protein, called by TCRdb with MiXCR from the multiplex PCR reads. The sample comprises 200,000 to 250,000 distinct CDR3 sequences, roughly 19% of which are singletons, and 12% rests with the top ten. Time point of the sample: newly diagnosed GD, antithyroid drugs for less than 3 months. RNA extracted from PBMCs served as the sequencing template. This record belongs to a study of regulatory T cells in long-lasting Graves disease. CDR3 length equals 13 residues. Germline-derived CDR1 and CDR2 are DFQATT and SNEGSKA (reference sequence). The data also belong to a second study, concerning T cells in Graves' hyperthyroidism and ophthalmopathy.

The V and J genes are TRBV20-1 and TRBJ2-7; D is possibly TRBD1 or TRBD2 (6 bases each). This receptor was obtained from a woman between 25 and 40 years old with Graves disease. Specimen: peripheral blood mononuclear cells (PBMCs), collected at new diagnosis, from a patient treated with antithyroid drugs. CDR3 sequence: CSADGGYSYEQYF. The CDR3 DNA sequence: TGCAGCGCCGACGGGGGCTACTCCTACGAGCAGTACTTC.